The source of this T cell receptor beta chain is a study of T cell repertoires and HLA-DP antigens. Across the whole study: Average DNA input: 218.4 ng for CD137+CD4+ sorts, approximately 1,200 ng pre-culture.

Study observations and caveats: Sorted CD137+ cells had clonality roughly 0.38 against both alloantigens, versus about 0.04 pre-culture. Average cumulative frequency of previously undetected clones was 36.3% against one allele and 45% to 65% against the other.

Deep-resolution sequencing targeted roughly 200,000 T cell genomes in pre-culture CD4+ samples. Clones were sequenced by immunoSEQ multiplex PCR, and TCRdb holds only the in-frame ones, with some missing. The data contain about 73,000 clones, roughly 75% of them singletons. Notes on this clone: Its antigen is not identified.

This TCR was recovered from a man aged 60-69 years in good health and CMV-seronegative. The sample was CD4+ T cells from PBMCs.

The CDR3 spells CASSQGSPRTEAFF. DNA for the CDR3: TGTGCCAGCTCCCAGGGGAGCCCGAGGACTGAAGCTTTCTTT. This chain connects TRBV5-8 to TRBJ1-1; D is possibly TRBD1 (6 bases). The germline CDR1 and CDR2 sequences are SGHTS and YDEGEE. This CDR3 spans 14 amino acids. Trimming shortened V by 7 bases and J by 5 bases, and 18 bases separated the two germline ends.